Listed below are T cell receptor beta chains from one sample, sequenced in a study of T cell repertoires in cytomegalovirus infection. Their antigens remain unidentified. TCRdb re-derived calls from the reads in MiXCR, one entry per CDR3 protein. Here the sample spans some 500,000 distinct CDR3 sequences, roughly 43% being singletons. The starting material was cultured PBMCs, obtained from culture after CMV antigen stimulation. The source of these receptors is a human donor in good health (CMV status not recorded). Some clones in this sample may be carry-over from other donors' samples. Each CDR3 is given with its conserved first and last residue. The D gene is left open where the match is weak. Size is stated for part of the rows, as once, few or many counts, or as a class when the clone is expanded.

d_call	v_call	cdr3_length	clone_size	j_call	cdr3_aa	cdr3_nt
-	TRBV4-2	17	-	TRBJ2-3	CASSLRQDFEGTDTQYF	TGTGCCAGCAGCCTAAGACAGGACTTCGAAGGGACAGATACGCAGTATTTT
-	TRBV7-8	17	once	TRBJ2-7	CASSLTTTQVRSYEQYF	TGTGCCAGCAGCTTAACCACCACCCAGGTTCGTTCCTACGAGCAGTACTTC
-	TRBV23-1	15	once	TRBJ1-3	CASHPPSGSGNTIYF	TGCGCCTCTCACCCCCCCTCCGGCTCTGGAAACACCATATATTTT
-	TRBV7-2	17	-	TRBJ2-2	CASSLGLANTNTGELFF	TGTGCCAGCAGCTTAGGGCTGGCCAACACGAACACCGGGGAGCTGTTTTTT
-	TRBV7-2	15	few	TRBJ1-1	CASSLLASMNTEAFF	TGTGCCAGCAGCTTACTGGCCAGTATGAACACTGAAGCTTTCTTT
-	TRBV7-9	14	-	TRBJ1-1	CASSFLRPSTEAFF	TGTGCCAGCAGCTTCCTAAGGCCTTCCACTGAAGCTTTCTTT
TRBD2	TRBV11-2	18	few	TRBJ2-4	CASRHPFKLAGGKNIQYF	TGTGCCAGCAGACACCCCTTTAAACTAGCGGGAGGGAAAAACATTCAGTACTTC
-	TRBV7-9	11	-	TRBJ1-4	CASSSDGELFF	TGTGCCAGCAGTTCCGACGGAGAACTGTTTTTT
TRBD1	TRBV27	15	few	TRBJ2-5	CASGPRQGARETQYF	TGTGCCAGCGGCCCGCGGCAGGGGGCAAGGGAGACCCAGTACTTC
-	TRBV7-2	14	many	TRBJ1-3	CASSLQGYGNTIYF	TGTGCCAGCAGCTTACAGGGGTACGGAAACACCATATATTTT
TRBD1	TRBV7-6	17	-	TRBJ1-1	CASSRVPLQGSNTEAFF	TGTGCCAGCAGCCGGGTCCCGCTACAGGGGTCGAACACTGAAGCTTTCTTT
TRBD1	TRBV11-2	20	-	TRBJ2-3	CASSSVPGQEGPTRTDTQYF	TGTGCCAGCAGCTCAGTCCCGGGACAGGAGGGTCCAACTCGCACAGATACGCAGTATTTT
-	TRBV5-1	14	-	TRBJ2-1	CASSLATEGYEQFF	TGCGCCAGCAGCTTGGCCACGGAGGGGTATGAGCAGTTCTTC
-	TRBV7-4	14	-	TRBJ2-7	CASSLPGPLGEQYF	TGTGCCAGCAGCCTGCCGGGACCCTTGGGGGAGCAGTACTTC
-	TRBV12-3/TRBV12-4	15	few	TRBJ1-1	CASSLWTASNTEAFF	TGTGCCAGCAGTTTATGGACCGCCAGTAACACTGAAGCTTTCTTT
-	TRBV2	13	few	TRBJ2-7	CASGFYREGEQYF	TGTGCCAGCGGGTTTTACAGGGAGGGCGAGCAGTACTTC
TRBD1	TRBV2	14	-	TRBJ2-2	CASSGTGPTGELFF	TGTGCCAGCAGTGGGACAGGGCCCACCGGGGAGCTGTTTTTT
-	TRBV12-3/TRBV12-4	15	-	TRBJ1-4	CASSLTVQTVEKLFF	TGTGCCAGCAGTTTAACCGTACAGACGGTTGAAAAACTGTTTTTT
-	TRBV7-9	12	few	TRBJ2-7	CASSRPEYEQYF	TGTGCCAGCAGCCGCCCCGAATACGAGCAGTACTTC
TRBD2	TRBV19	15	-	TRBJ2-1	CASHPRTSGNNEQFF	TGTGCCAGCCATCCCCGGACTAGCGGTAACAATGAGCAGTTCTTC
-	TRBV7-2	16	few	TRBJ2-7	CASSLRGQGYSYEQYF	TGTGCCAGCAGCTTACGTGGGCAGGGTTATTCCTACGAGCAGTACTTC
-	TRBV11-2	19	-	TRBJ2-5	CASSLRRKNSRGGQETQYF	TGTGCCAGCAGCTTACGGCGGAAAAACAGTCGAGGGGGGCAAGAGACCCAGTACTTC
TRBD2	TRBV28	15	-	TRBJ2-3	CASSHSGGSPDTQYF	TGTGCCAGCAGCCACAGCGGGGGGTCCCCAGATACGCAGTATTTT
-	TRBV7-2	14	-	TRBJ2-7	CASSLRETLYEQYF	TGTGCCAGCAGCTTACGAGAGACTCTATACGAGCAGTACTTC
-	TRBV9	13	-	TRBJ2-1	CASSPGPLNEQFF	TGTGCCAGCAGCCCGGGACCGCTCAATGAGCAGTTCTTC
TRBD2	TRBV5-4	16	-	TRBJ2-5	CASSLGIAGLQETQYF	TGTGCCAGCAGCTTGGGGATAGCGGGGCTCCAAGAGACCCAGTACTTC
TRBD2	TRBV10-3	14	-	TRBJ2-5	CAIRGGEQAETQYF	TGTGCCATCAGGGGGGGGGAGCAGGCGGAGACCCAGTACTTC
TRBD1	TRBV6-6	16	few	TRBJ2-3	CASRPIDRAPFDTQYF	TGTGCCAGCAGGCCTATTGACAGGGCCCCCTTTGATACGCAGTATTTT
-	TRBV12-3/TRBV12-4	13	-	TRBJ1-6	CASSFSGGSPLHF	TGTGCCAGCAGTTTTTCCGGGGGTTCACCCCTCCACTTT
-	TRBV20-1	18	-	TRBJ2-1	CSAGRGLEGKVSYNEQFF	TGCAGTGCTGGACGCGGGTTAGAGGGTAAAGTCTCCTACAATGAGCAGTTCTTC
TRBD1	TRBV19	14	-	TRBJ2-7	CASSMGTGNYEQYF	TGTGCCAGTAGTATGGGGACAGGGAACTACGAGCAGTACTTC
-	TRBV6-6	14	-	TRBJ1-1	CASRQGFENTEAFF	TGTGCCAGCAGGCAAGGATTCGAGAACACTGAAGCTTTCTTT
TRBD1	TRBV28	13	-	TRBJ2-7	CASSVGQGGVQYF	TGTGCCAGCAGTGTGGGACAGGGAGGAGTGCAGTACTTC
TRBD1	TRBV2	13	-	TRBJ2-5	CASSKQGLETQYF	TGTGCCAGCAGTAAACAGGGGCTGGAGACCCAGTACTTC
-	TRBV20-1	13	few	TRBJ2-3	CSARVSGVDTQYF	TGCAGTGCTAGAGTTTCCGGGGTAGATACGCAGTATTTT
TRBD1	TRBV12-3/TRBV12-4	15	-	TRBJ2-1	CASSRRDRGYNEQFF	TGTGCCAGCAGTCGCCGGGACAGGGGCTACAATGAGCAGTTCTTC
-	TRBV12-3/TRBV12-4	15	-	TRBJ2-3	CASSLLAAGTDTQYF	TGTGCCAGCAGTTTACTGGCGGCGGGCACAGATACGCAGTATTTT